Below, 10 T cell receptor beta chains from the same sample are listed, as sequenced in a study of blood T cells in healthy people across ages. PCR was performed a second time for roughly 7 to 11 cycles using a sample-barcoded 5' primer and a J-beta primer mix. One entry per CDR3 protein, called by TCRdb with MiXCR from the 5' RACE reads. The table has about a million distinct CDR3 sequences, 35% to 40% seen once. The sequenced sample consisted of blood. These receptors all stem from a man aged 18 to 35 in good health.

Only a few counts were recorded for this clonotype. This chain links TRBV6-1 with TRBJ1-5, with D unclear. This CDR3 contains 11 residues. With 5 bases removed from V and 7 bases from J, the gap between germline ends came to 6 bases. Germline CDR1 reads MNHNS; CDR2 reads SASEGT. CDR3 sequence reads: CASSHSQPQHF. The CDR3 DNA reads TGTGCCAGCAGTCACTCGCAGCCCCAGCATTTT.

This sequence joins TRBV28 and TRBJ1-2; D is perhaps TRBD1 (6 bases). The CDR3 has 14 amino acids. Per the germline V gene, CDR1 is MDHEN and CDR2 is SYDVKM. V lost 4 bases, J lost 1 base, and 10 bases lay in between. Written as DNA, the CDR3 is TGTGCCAGCAGTTCGGGCAGGGGTAACTATGGCTACACCTTC. This sequence encodes CASSSGRGNYGYTF.

Details on this clonotype: One end of the junction is discordant with germline, which a read error may explain. The V and J genes are TRBV4-3 and TRBJ1-1; no definite D call. The CDR3 sequence is 13 residues long. Germline V CDR1 and CDR2: LGHNA, YSLEER. CDR3 protein: CASSRKVVSEAFF. The DNA of the CDR3 is TGCGCCAGCAGCCGAAAGGTGGTCTCTGAAGCTTTTTTT.

This clonotype was seen more than once but under ten times. The rearrangement links TRBV20-1 to TRBJ2-4; TRBD2 matches at 7 bases. The germline V gene has CDR1 DFQATT and CDR2 SNEGSKA (reference sequence). The CDR3 runs to 14 residues. Trimming cost V 0 bases and J 14 bases; bases outside gene matches: 13. The CDR3 spells CSARERTREGTKYF. DNA of the CDR3: TGCAGTGCTAGAGAGAGGACTAGAGAGGGGACTAAGTACTTC.

The rearrangement joins TRBV6-6 to TRBJ2-2; 8 bases map to TRBD1. CDR3 length: 16 amino acids. Germline CDR1 and CDR2: MNHNY and SVGAGI (reference sequence). Trimming took 0 bases from V and 7 from J; bases not matched to a gene: 7. The CDR3 bases are TGTGCCAGCAGTTACTCGGGCAGGGGGCTTGTCGGGGAGCTGTTTTTT. This encodes CASSYSGRGLVGELFF.

The CDR3: CASSLASTASGYTF. The CDR3 DNA sequence: TGTGCCAGCAGCTTAGCGAGCACGGCTAGTGGCTACACCTTC. The chain links TRBV7-2 to TRBJ1-2, with D hard to call. There are 14 residues in the CDR3. V lost 0 bases to trimming and J lost 7 bases, with 12 bases between them. Germline values: CDR1 SGHTA, CDR2 FQGNSA.

With respect to this clonotype: The junction departs from the called germline gene at one end, perhaps through a read error. The chain links TRBV15 to TRBJ2-3; 7 positions match TRBD1. The CDR3 contains 14 residues. CDR1 LNHNV and CDR2 YYDKDF come from the germline V gene (reference sequence). In DNA form, the CDR3 reads TGTGCCACCAGCCTAACAGGGGACACAGATACGCGGTATTTT. Translated, it gives CATSLTGDTDTRYF.

As to this clonotype: A read error may be the cause here, since a much bigger clone is one base away. The J gene is TRBJ2-3, the V gene TRBV14; D is undetermined. The CDR3 is made up of 14 amino acids. Germline loops: CDR1 SGHDN, CDR2 FVKESK. Trimming took 4 bases from V and 2 from J, leaving 10 bases between them. CDR3 region: CASSRGWNTDTQYF. CDR3 sequence (DNA): TGTGCCAGCAGCCGAGGCTGGAACACAGATACGCAGTATTTT. Using reference TRBV14 and TRBJ2-3 for the parts outside the CDR3, the full variable domain is EAGVTQFPSHSVIEKGQTVTLRCDPISGHDNLYWYRRVMGKEIKFLLHFVKESKQDESGMPNNRFLAERTGGTYSTLKVQPAELEDSGVYFCASSRGWNTDTQYFGPGTRLTVL.

This clonotype has only a few counts. The chain has TRBV6-5 and TRBJ2-3; D is possibly TRBD2 (6 bases). Germline V gene sequence: CDR1 MNHEY, CDR2 SVGAGI. V lost 0 bases and J lost 7, with 14 bases in between. The CDR3 contains 15 residues. CDR3 in DNA: TGTGCCAGCAGTTACTCGACGGGGGACCCCAATACGCAGTATTTT. Its protein product is CASSYSTGDPNTQYF.

The CDR3 loop is CASSLIATNEKLFF. The CDR3 coding sequence is TGCGCCAGCAGCCTGATCGCAACTAATGAAAAACTGTTTTTT. This chain uses TRBV5-1 with TRBJ1-4; D is unclear. CDR3 size: 14 residues. Germline-derived CDR1 and CDR2 are SGHRS and YFSETQ. Between the trimmed V and J ends, which lost 4 bases and 0 bases, there was a span of 7 bases.